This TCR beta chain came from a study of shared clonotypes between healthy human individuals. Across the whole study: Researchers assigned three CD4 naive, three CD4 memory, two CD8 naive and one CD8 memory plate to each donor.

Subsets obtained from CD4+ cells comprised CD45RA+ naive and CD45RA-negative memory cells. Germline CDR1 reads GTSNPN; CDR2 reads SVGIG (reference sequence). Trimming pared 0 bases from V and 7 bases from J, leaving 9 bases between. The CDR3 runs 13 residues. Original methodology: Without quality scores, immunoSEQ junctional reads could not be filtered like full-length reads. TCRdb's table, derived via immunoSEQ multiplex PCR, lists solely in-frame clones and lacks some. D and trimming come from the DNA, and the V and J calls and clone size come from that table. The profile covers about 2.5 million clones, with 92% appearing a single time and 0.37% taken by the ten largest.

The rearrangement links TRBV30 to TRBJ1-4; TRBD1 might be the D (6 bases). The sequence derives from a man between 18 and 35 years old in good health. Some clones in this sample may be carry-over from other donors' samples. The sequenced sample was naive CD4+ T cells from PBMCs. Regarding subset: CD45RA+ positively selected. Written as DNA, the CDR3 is TGTGCCTGGAGTGTACGGGGGCTTGAAAAACTGTTTTTT. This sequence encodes CAWSVRGLEKLFF.